This T cell receptor (beta chain) emerged from a study of blood T cell repertoires in COVID-19. At the level of the study: T cells, B-cell-depleted T cells, or PBMCs supplied cDNA or gDNA.

Trimming took 4 bases from V and 4 from J, leaving 7 bases between them. CDR3 length: 12 residues. Germline CDR1 and CDR2: KGHSH and LQKENI. Clones were sequenced by immunoSEQ multiplex PCR, and TCRdb holds only the in-frame ones, with some missing. The data contain 55,000 to 75,000 clones, approximately 84% of them singletons. Followed over time, Seattle patients had been enrolled while infection was active. The sequencing input was peripheral blood. The sequence came from a man older than 75 with COVID-19, enrolled during active disease. J is TRBJ1-2 and V is TRBV18, with D perhaps matching TRBD1 (6 bases). The CDR3 DNA reads as TGTGCCAGCTCACTCAGGGGCTATGGCTACACCTTC. It specifies CASSLRGYGYTF.